This TCR beta chain is drawn from a study of T cells in Graves' hyperthyroidism and ophthalmopathy. Study results and limitations: Blood also held most thyroid clonotypes expanded beyond 0.001.

V lost 1 base and J lost 5, with 9 bases in between. Germline V lookup: CDR1 DFQATT, CDR2 SNEGSKA (reference sequence). The CDR3 is 13 residues long. This clonotype has ten or more counts. Antigen: not known. Amplified regions were TCR beta CDR3 sequences from RNA transcripts. A set of HTBI primers served as the primers for a first-round RT-PCR of the TCR CDR3. From the multiplex PCR reads, TCRdb called clonotypes with MiXCR, one entry per CDR3 protein. Altogether hundreds of thousands of distinct CDR3 sequences are present, 14% being singletons, with the ten largest covering about 12%. This chain uses TRBV20-1 with TRBJ2-1, with D perhaps being TRBD1 or TRBD2 (5 bases each). The source material was blood. This clonotype originated in a woman between 45 and 60 years old with Graves' ophthalmopathy. DNA for the CDR3: TGCAGTGCTAGAGGTATGGGGGACAATGAGCAGTTCTTC. The encoded protein is CSARGMGDNEQFF.